These T cell receptor beta chains were read from a single sample in a study of T cell responses to AZD1222 COVID-19 vaccine. TCRdb's copy holds only in-frame clones and misses some; the assay was immunoSEQ multiplex PCR. This table has 90,000 to 130,000 clones, around 90% appearing once. The sample in question was peripheral blood, obtained 28 days after the second AZD1222 dose. These receptors were collected from an adult who received the AZD1222 COVID-19 vaccine. The CDR3 runs from the conserved cysteine through the conserved F or W. Fields, in order: J gene, V gene, clone size, CDR3 protein. Some rows have no size entry. The others give once, few or many, or a class for an expanded clone.

TRBJ2-1 TRBV14 medium-sized CASSFRLAGEQFF
TRBJ2-7 TRBV12-3/TRBV12-4 . CASSFLAYEQYF
TRBJ1-5 TRBV5-1 . CASSLGTGDQPQHF
TRBJ1-5 TRBV7-2 once CASSRQGNNQPQHF
TRBJ1-2 TRBV5-4 . CASNLNRGLRGYTF
TRBJ1-5 TRBV29-1 . CSASRGRGDQPQHF
TRBJ1-5 TRBV18 . CASSPGKGSNQPQHF
TRBJ1-1 TRBV7-2 . CASSVGQGPNTEAFF
TRBJ1-6 TRBV4-1 . CASSYGTGSSPLHF
TRBJ1-5 TRBV5-1 . CASSLGQGENQPQHF
TRBJ1-1 TRBV19 . CASSITGWNTEAFF
TRBJ2-7 TRBV11-3 . CASSLDRDLGYEQYF
TRBJ1-5 TRBV27 . CASSSQGVYQPQHF
TRBJ1-2 TRBV5-1 . CASSSTNYGYTF
TRBJ1-2 TRBV30 . CAWSAGAGGYTF
TRBJ1-5 TRBV7-8 . CASSLVRTGGGQPQHF
TRBJ1-5 TRBV30 . CAWSVYGGPQHF
TRBJ2-7 TRBV6-4 once CASSALGVYPNITLYEQYF
TRBJ1-5 TRBV7-2 few CASSLVGGRQPQHF
TRBJ2-5 TRBV18 . CASSGVGPQETQYF
TRBJ1-1 TRBV7-9 . CASSLLFTEAFF
TRBJ1-1 TRBV5-1 . CASSTEGFVTEAFF
TRBJ1-5 TRBV19 . CASIDKDSNQPQHF
TRBJ2-7 TRBV28 once CASRLTDTPYEQYF
TRBJ1-3 TRBV11-3 . CASSFGTTGNTIYF
TRBJ1-6 TRBV10-3 . CAISEGSSNSPLHF
TRBJ1-1 TRBV7-9 . CASSLDRATTEAFF
TRBJ2-7 TRBV11-3 . CASSIDLGTGNGEQYF
TRBJ1-2 TRBV2 . CASSEAGNYGYTF
TRBJ2-2 TRBV27 once CASTKQGGTGELFF
TRBJ2-7 TRBV19 . CASSIGTGTYEQYF
TRBJ1-3 TRBV6-1 . CASSEHRGRNTIYF
TRBJ1-6 TRBV5-1 . CASSAEGGNSPLHF
TRBJ1-2 TRBV3-1/TRBV3-2 . CASNLGRGKGGYTF
TRBJ1-5 TRBV6-1 once CASSEVGGYSAIGNQPQHF
TRBJ1-5 TRBV19 once CASRSGNWVHPQHF
TRBJ2-7 TRBV28 . CASSPPDRAGNEQYF
TRBJ2-3 TRBV5-8 . CASSAHSGAGTDTQYF
TRBJ2-3 TRBV11-2 . CASSLGQLDTQYF
TRBJ1-1 TRBV6-5 . CASSYSRQAANTEAFF
TRBJ1-4 TRBV6-5 . CASSKGQGDEKLFF
TRBJ1-4 TRBV25-1 . CASSDDRNNEKLFF
TRBJ1-3 TRBV16 . CASSQPGEVGATGNTIYF
TRBJ1-5 TRBV25-1 . CASSRAGSGQPQHF
TRBJ2-7 TRBV11-1 . CASSPRTGDYEQYF
TRBJ2-1 TRBV18 . CASSPSGSYHNEQFF
TRBJ2-7 TRBV7-2 . CASRRGRGDYEQYF
TRBJ1-5 TRBV7-8 . CASSLGDIRYQPQHF
TRBJ1-1 TRBV11-2 once CASSPGNTEAFF
TRBJ2-2 TRBV12-3/TRBV12-4 . CASSRRGPGELFF
TRBJ2-6 TRBV5-1 few CASSSYGTGTTGANVLTF
TRBJ1-2 TRBV7-9 . CASSLGLSRRYGYTF
TRBJ2-1 TRBV7-8 . CASSLLGGVYNEQFF
TRBJ2-7 TRBV27 . CVQRGVYEQYF
TRBJ2-2 TRBV18 . CASSPVGGLNTGELFF
TRBJ1-5 TRBV12-3/TRBV12-4 . CASSRQDNQPQHF
TRBJ1-1 TRBV6-5 . CASGGVVAFF
TRBJ1-1 TRBV5-1 . CASSFGNMNTEAFF
TRBJ2-1 TRBV6-4 . CASSGSGGPDEQFF
TRBJ2-3 TRBV30 . CAWSSPVPAGLAGRDTQYF